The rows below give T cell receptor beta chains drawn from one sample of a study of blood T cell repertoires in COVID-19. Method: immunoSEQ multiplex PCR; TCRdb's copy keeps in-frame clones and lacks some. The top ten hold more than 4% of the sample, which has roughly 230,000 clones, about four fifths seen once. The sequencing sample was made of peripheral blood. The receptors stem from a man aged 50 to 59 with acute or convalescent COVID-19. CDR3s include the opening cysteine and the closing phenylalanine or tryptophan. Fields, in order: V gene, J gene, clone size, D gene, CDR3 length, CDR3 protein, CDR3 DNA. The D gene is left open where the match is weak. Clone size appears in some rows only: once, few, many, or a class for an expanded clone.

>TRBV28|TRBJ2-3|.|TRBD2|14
CASSWTSGTDTQYF
TGTGCCAGCAGTTGGACTAGCGGCACAGATACGCAGTATTTT
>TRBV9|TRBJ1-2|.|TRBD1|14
CASSVGGTAYGYTF
TGTGCCAGCAGCGTAGGAGGGACAGCCTATGGCTACACCTTC
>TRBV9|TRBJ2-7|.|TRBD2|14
CASSVESGGYEQYF
TGTGCCAGCAGCGTAGAAAGCGGGGGGTACGAGCAGTACTTC
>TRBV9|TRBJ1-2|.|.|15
CASSVVVETRLGYTF
TGTGCCAGCAGCGTAGTAGTTGAGACGCGACTGGGCTACACCTTC
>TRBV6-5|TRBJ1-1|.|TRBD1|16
CASSYQGQRKNTEAFF
TGTGCCAGCAGTTACCAGGGACAGAGGAAGAACACTGAAGCTTTCTTT
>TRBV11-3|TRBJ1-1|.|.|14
CASSLGQGNTEAFF
TGTGCCAGCAGCTTAGGGCAGGGGAACACTGAAGCTTTCTTT
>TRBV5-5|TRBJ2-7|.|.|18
CASSLNLGSWSLSYEQYF
TGTGCCAGCAGCTTAAACTTGGGCTCCTGGTCGCTATCCTACGAGCAGTACTTC
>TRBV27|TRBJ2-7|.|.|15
CASSPTSGFHYEQYF
TGTGCCAGCAGTCCCACCTCGGGATTCCACTACGAGCAGTACTTC
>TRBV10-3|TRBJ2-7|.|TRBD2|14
CAISDTSGPFEQYF
TGTGCCATCAGTGACACTAGCGGACCATTCGAGCAGTACTTC
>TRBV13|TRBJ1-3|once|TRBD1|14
CASSHGTGGAFIYF
TGTGCCAGCAGTCACGGGACAGGGGGCGCTTTTATATATTTT
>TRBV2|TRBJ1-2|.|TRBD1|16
CASSPSARTGAYGYTF
TGTGCCAGCAGTCCCTCCGCCAGGACAGGGGCTTATGGCTACACCTTC
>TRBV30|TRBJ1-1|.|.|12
CAWNPTDTEAFF
TGTGCCTGGAACCCGACAGACACTGAAGCTTTCTTT
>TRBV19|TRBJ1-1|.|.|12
CASSIRGSEAFF
TGTGCCAGTAGTATCCGGGGGTCTGAAGCTTTCTTT
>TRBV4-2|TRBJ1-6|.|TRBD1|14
CASRRDRGDSPLHF
TGTGCCAGCAGACGGGACAGGGGTGATTCACCCCTCCACTTT
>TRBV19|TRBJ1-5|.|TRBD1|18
CASSTAPWTGESNQPQHF
TGTGCCAGTAGTACCGCCCCGTGGACAGGGGAAAGCAATCAGCCCCAGCATTTT
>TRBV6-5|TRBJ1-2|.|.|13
CASRSRRVDGYTF
TGTGCCAGCCGTTCTAGGAGGGTCGATGGCTACACCTTC
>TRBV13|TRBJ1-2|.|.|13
CASSSAGDYGYTF
TGTGCCAGCAGCTCGGCCGGGGACTATGGCTACACCTTC
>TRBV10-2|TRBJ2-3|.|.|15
CASTQGRDSTDTQYF
TGCGCCAGCACACAGGGGCGGGATAGCACAGATACGCAGTATTTT